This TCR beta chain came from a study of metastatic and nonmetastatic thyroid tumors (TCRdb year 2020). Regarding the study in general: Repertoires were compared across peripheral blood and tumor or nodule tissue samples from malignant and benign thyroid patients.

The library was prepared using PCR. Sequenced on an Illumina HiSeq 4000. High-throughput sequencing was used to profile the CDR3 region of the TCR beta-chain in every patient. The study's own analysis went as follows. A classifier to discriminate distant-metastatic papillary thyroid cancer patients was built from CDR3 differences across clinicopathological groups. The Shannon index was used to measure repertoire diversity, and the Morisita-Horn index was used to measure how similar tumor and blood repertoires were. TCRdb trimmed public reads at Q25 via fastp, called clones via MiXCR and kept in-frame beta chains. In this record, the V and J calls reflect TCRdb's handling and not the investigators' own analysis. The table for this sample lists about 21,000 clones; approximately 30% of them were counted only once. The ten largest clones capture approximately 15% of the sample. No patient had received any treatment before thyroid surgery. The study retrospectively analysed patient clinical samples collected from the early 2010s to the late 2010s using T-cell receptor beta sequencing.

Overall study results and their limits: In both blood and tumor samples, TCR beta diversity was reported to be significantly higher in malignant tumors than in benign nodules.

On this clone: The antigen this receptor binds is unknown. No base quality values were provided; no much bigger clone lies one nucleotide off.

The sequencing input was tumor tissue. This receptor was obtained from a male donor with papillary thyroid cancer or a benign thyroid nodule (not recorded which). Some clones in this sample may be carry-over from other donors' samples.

CDR3 protein: CASSIIGRGNTEAFF. The sequence in DNA is TGTGCCAGTAGTATAATAGGGCGCGGGAACACTGAAGCTTTCTTT. This sequence uses TRBV19 and TRBJ1-1, with the D gene uncertain. The germline V gene (reference sequence) supplies CDR1 LNHDA and CDR2 SQIVND. The CDR3 spans 15 residues, from the cysteine through the phenylalanine. The read is trimmed to its CDR3 DNA, 45 bases read in frame from base 1. The junction carries 11 bases between V and J, which are trimmed by 2 bases and 1 base respectively.